The 14 T cell receptor beta chains below were found in one sample sequenced in a study of blood T cells in healthy people across ages. PCR was performed a second time for roughly 7 to 12 cycles using a sample-barcoded 5' primer and a J-beta primer mix. TCRdb called the 5' RACE reads again in MiXCR, with one record for every CDR3 protein. The table includes more than 1 million distinct CDR3 sequences, over 35% detected once. Input material: blood. These receptors originate from a woman aged 60 to 75 in good health.

The table lists this clonotype with a few counts. The chain recombines TRBV28 with TRBJ2-1, with 9 bases fitting TRBD2. The CDR3 consists of 16 residues. Germline CDR1 MDHEN, CDR2 SYDVKM. V lost 4 bases to trimming and J lost 7 bases; unmatched junction nucleotides: 11. The CDR3 region is CASSSHLGGRGNEQFF. In DNA, the CDR3 is TGTGCCAGCAGTTCCCACCTCGGCGGGAGGGGGAATGAGCAGTTCTTC.

This chain uses TRBV14 with TRBJ2-7, with TRBD1 matching over 7 bases. This CDR3 spans 15 amino acids. The germline V gene encodes CDR1 SGHDN and CDR2 FVKESK. The J segment lost 2 bases and the V segment lost 2 bases, leaving 6 bases of the junction unmatched. CDR3 amino acids: CASSQRGQGTYEQYF. For the CDR3, the DNA is TGTGCCAGCAGCCAAAGGGGGCAGGGGACCTACGAGCAGTACTTC. Full variable domain (missing parts from reference TRBV14 and TRBJ2-7): EAGVTQFPSHSVIEKGQTVTLRCDPISGHDNLYWYRRVMGKEIKFLLHFVKESKQDESGMPNNRFLAERTGGTYSTLKVQPAELEDSGVYFCASSQRGQGTYEQYFGPGTRLTVT.

As to this clonotype: Being one base from a much bigger clone, this may be a read error. The gene calls are TRBV4-2 and TRBJ2-3, with D uncertain. V lost 0 bases, J lost 2 bases, and 3 bases lay in between. The CDR3 covers 13 residues. The germline CDR1 and CDR2 sequences are LGHNA and YNFKEQ. The chain's CDR3 is CASSQDYTDTQYF. The CDR3, as DNA: TGTGCCAGCAGCCAAGATTACACAGATACGCAGTATTTT.

The V gene is TRBV5-1, the J gene TRBJ2-3; TRBD2 matches 8 bases. V was pared by 4 bases and J by 2 bases, with 6 bases of the junction left unmatched. Germline lookup yields CDR1 SGHRS and CDR2 YFSETQ. The CDR3 length is 15 residues. The CDR3 reads CASSPSGLATDTQYF. The CDR3 DNA sequence: TGCGCCAGCAGCCCTAGCGGGCTAGCCACAGATACGCAGTATTTT.

The J gene is TRBJ1-5, the V gene TRBV4-2; D remains unclear. Deletions cut 1 base from V and 4 bases from J, with 2 bases between. CDR1 is LGHNA and CDR2 is YNFKEQ in the germline V gene. This CDR3 region has 12 residues. In nucleotides, the CDR3 is TGTGCCAGCAGCCAAGTTAATCAGCCCCAGCATTTT. Encoded protein: CASSQVNQPQHF.

V and J are TRBV6-5 and TRBJ2-1; TRBD2 agrees at 8 bases. This CDR3 is 15 amino acids long. The V gene's germline CDR1 is MNHEY and CDR2 SVGAGI. Trimming removed 7 bases from V and 5 bases from J; junction bases left unmatched: 10. Here the CDR3 reads CASTTGVAGNNEQFF. CDR3 coding DNA: TGTGCCAGCACCACCGGGGTAGCGGGAAACAATGAGCAGTTCTTC.

This clonotype was seen only a few times. V is TRBV24-1 and J is TRBJ2-1; no clear D. This CDR3 has 13 amino acids. Trimming took off 6 bases at V and 3 bases at J, with 8 bases between the two ends. Germline V gene data show CDR1 as KGHDR and CDR2 as SFDVKD. CDR3 sequence reads: CATSSRFYNEQFF. The CDR3 DNA reads TGTGCCACCAGTTCCAGATTCTACAATGAGCAGTTCTTC.

This clonotype has a count of ten or more. The chain combines TRBV11-2 with TRBJ2-5; 7 nucleotides agree with TRBD2. CDR1 is SGHAT, CDR2 FQNNGV, per germline. The length of the CDR3 is 15 residues. Unmatched junction bases numbered 12, after V lost 6 bases and J lost 5 bases. The CDR3 DNA reads as TGTGCCAGCAGTTCTAGGGGAGGGGTCCGGGAGACCCAGTACTTC. Protein sequence: CASSSRGGVRETQYF.

The chain is built from TRBV20-1 and TRBJ1-5, with unresolved D. Germline CDR1 reads DFQATT; CDR2 reads SNEGSKA (reference sequence). CDR3 length: 12 residues. Trimming took 0 bases from V and 3 from J, leaving 3 bases between them. The CDR3 protein is CSAREYNQPQHF. The CDR3, as DNA: TGCAGTGCTAGAGAATACAATCAGCCCCAGCATTTT.

The rearrangement joins TRBV28 to TRBJ1-4; 7 bases align to TRBD1. J was trimmed by 5 bases and V by 5 bases; bases with no gene match: 5. The CDR3 extends over 14 amino acids. The germline gives CDR1 MDHEN, CDR2 SYDVKM. CDR3 amino acids: CASSPRDRNEKLFF. The CDR3 coding sequence is TGTGCCAGCAGTCCCCGGGACAGAAATGAAAAACTGTTTTTT.

This clonotype has just a few counts. This chain uses TRBV9 with TRBJ2-7, with TRBD1 as a possible D gene (7 bases). In germline, CDR1 is SGDLS, CDR2 YYNGEE. This CDR3 comprises 14 residues. Trimming shortened V by 4 bases and J by 5 bases, and 16 bases separated the two germline ends. CDR3 protein: CASSPSSGGNEQYF. The CDR3 nucleotides read TGTGCCAGCAGCCCCAGCTCAGGGGGGAACGAGCAGTACTTC.

In this sample, this clonotype turned up a few times. CDR3 sequence (DNA): TGTGCCATCAGTGTAGCTAGTTTCTACGAGCAGTACTTC. Amino acid sequence: CAISVASFYEQYF. The V gene is TRBV10-3, the J gene TRBJ2-7; no clear D gene. V lost 4 bases to trimming and J lost 3 bases, with 10 bases between them. The CDR3 is 13 residues long. CDR1 ENHRY and CDR2 SYGVKD come from the germline V gene.

This clonotype was observed a few times. The chain carries TRBV20-1 and TRBJ2-4; D unresolved. The last part of the DNA fits TRBJ2-7 better; the J call may be wrong. Germline loops: CDR1 DFQATT, CDR2 SNEGSKA (reference sequence). The CDR3 consists of 14 residues. DNA for the CDR3: TGCAGTGCCCTCACACAGCGCACCGGATACGAGCAGTACTTC. This gives the protein CSALTQRTGYEQYF.

This clonotype was observed a few times. V and J are TRBV6-2 or TRBV6-3 and TRBJ2-1; 13 nucleotides line up with TRBD2. Trimming at V came to 2 bases and at J to 8 bases, leaving 12 bases not matched to a gene. CDR1 and CDR2 from the germline V gene are MNHEY and SVGEGT. The CDR3 runs 18 residues. The CDR3 loop is CASSYPGTSGNGLDEQFF. The CDR3 DNA reads TGTGCCAGCAGTTACCCGGGGACTAGCGGGAATGGACTGGATGAGCAGTTCTTC.